The 12 T cell receptor beta chains reported below all come from one sample, sequenced in a study of OX40 agonist ivuxolimab in advanced cancers. TCRdb keeps only in-frame clones here, not all; method: immunoSEQ multiplex PCR. This repertoire shows 49,000 or so clones, 70% to 85% found once; its top ten account for 2% to 3%. The sequenced sample was CD4+ or CD8+ T cells sorted from blood, obtained in a trial of the OX40 agonist ivuxolimab. These receptors were obtained from an adult with an advanced solid tumor such as melanoma, head and neck, liver or kidney cancer.

The rearrangement joins TRBV5-1 to TRBJ2-2, with D hard to call. V gave up 3 bases and J gave up 5 bases, with 14 bases separating them. The V gene's germline CDR1 is SGHRS and CDR2 YFSETQ. The CDR3 spans 15 residues. CDR3 loop: CASSSDTLGTGELFF. DNA for the CDR3: TGCGCCAGCAGCTCCGACACCCTGGGAACCGGGGAGCTGTTTTTT. The full variable domain, its missing parts supplied by reference TRBV5-1 and TRBJ2-2, is KAGVTQTPRYLIKTRGQQVTLSCSPISGHRSVSWYQQTPGQGLQFLFEYFSETQRNKGNFPGRFSGRQFSNSRSEMNVSTLELGDSALYLCASSSDTLGTGELFFGEGSRLTVL.

This chain joins TRBV5-4 and TRBJ2-6; maybe TRBD1 (6 bases). This CDR3 spans 15 amino acids. From germline, CDR1 is SGHNT and CDR2 YYREEE (reference sequence). V gave up 0 bases and J gave up 9 bases, with 13 bases separating them. The CDR3 sequence: CASSLVLGTNNVLTF. The CDR3 nucleotides are TGTGCCAGCAGCTTGGTTTTAGGGACAAACAACGTCCTGACTTTC.

The V gene is TRBV29-1, the J gene TRBJ2-7; 8 bases match TRBD2. The CDR3 spans 15 residues. Per germline, CDR1 SQVTM and CDR2 ANQGSEA. The trim removed 5 bases at V and 0 bases at J, leaving 9 bases unmatched. CDR3 coding DNA: TGCAGCGTTAACCTCCGGGAGGGTAGCTCCTACGAGCAGTACTTC. Translation gives CSVNLREGSSYEQYF.

This clone is medium-sized. The chain has TRBV27 and TRBJ1-1; D call uncertain. Trimming removed 6 bases at V and 0 bases at J, with 11 bases between. Germline values: CDR1 MNHEY, CDR2 SMNVEV (reference sequence). This CDR3 comprises 14 residues. The CDR3 spells CASSPGRMNTEAFF. The CDR3 bases are TGTGCCAGCAGCCCCGGACGGATGAACACTGAAGCTTTCTTT.

The rearrangement links TRBV5-6 to TRBJ2-2; TRBD1 or TRBD2 may be the D gene (5 bases each). V lost 5 bases, J lost 5 bases, and 16 bases lay in between. Per germline, CDR1 SGHDT and CDR2 YYEEEE. The CDR3 loop spans 15 amino acids. The CDR3 DNA follows: TGTGCCAGCAGTTCAGGGAGCATGACTACCGGGGAGCTGTTTTTT. It encodes CASSSGSMTTGELFF. The entire variable domain, with the rest obtained from reference TRBV5-6 and TRBJ2-2, is as follows: DAGVTQSPTHLIKTRGQQVTLRCSPKSGHDTVSWYQQALGQGPQFIFQYYEEEERQRGNFPDRFSGHQFPNYSSELNVNALLLGDSALYLCASSSGSMTTGELFFGEGSRLTVL.

This chain links TRBV2 with TRBJ1-2, with 10 bases aligning to TRBD1. Per germline, CDR1 SNHLY and CDR2 FYNNEI. The CDR3 is made up of 16 amino acids. Trimming cost V 5 bases and J 4 bases; bases outside gene matches: 10. The DNA of the CDR3 is TGTGCCAGCAGTCCCGGGACAGGGGAATTCCTCTATGGCTACACCTTC. Translating it yields CASSPGTGEFLYGYTF.

This chain joins TRBV7-2 and TRBJ1-2; 7 bases line up with TRBD1. There are 14 residues in the CDR3. V was clipped by 4 bases and J by 0 bases; unmatched bases: 2. Germline CDR1 SGHTA, CDR2 FQGNSA. In nucleotides, the CDR3 is TGTGCCAGCAGCTCGGGACAGTCTAACTATGGCTACACCTTC. Translated, it gives CASSSGQSNYGYTF. Combining the CDR3 with reference TRBV7-2 and TRBJ1-2 gives the whole variable domain GAGVSQSPSNKVTEKGKDVELRCDPISGHTALYWYRQSLGQGLEFLIYFQGNSAPDKSGLPSDRFSAERTGGSVSTLTIQRTQQEDSAVYLCASSSGQSNYGYTFGSGTRLTVV.

The gene calls are TRBV5-1 and TRBJ1-5; the D is unclear. CDR1 is SGHRS and CDR2 is YFSETQ in the germline V gene. The length of the CDR3 is 11 residues. V lost 3 bases, J lost 9 bases, and 7 bases lay in between. The CDR3 here is CASSYKVPQHF. The CDR3 DNA sequence: TGCGCCAGCAGCTATAAAGTGCCCCAGCATTTT. Combining the CDR3 with reference TRBV5-1 and TRBJ1-5 gives the whole variable domain KAGVTQTPRYLIKTRGQQVTLSCSPISGHRSVSWYQQTPGQGLQFLFEYFSETQRNKGNFPGRFSGRQFSNSRSEMNVSTLELGDSALYLCASSYKVPQHFGDGTRLSIL.

This sequence joins TRBV19 and TRBJ2-3, with a possible D match to TRBD2 (7 bases). Deletions cut 3 bases from V and 3 bases from J, with 13 bases between. CDR3 size: 15 residues. Germline V gene lookup returns CDR1 LNHDA and CDR2 SQIVND (reference sequence). CDR3 DNA sequence: TGTGCCAGTAGTATGGGGGGGGCGGGTACAGATACGCAGTATTTT. This sequence encodes CASSMGGAGTDTQYF.

The V gene is TRBV9, the J gene TRBJ2-7, with D tentatively TRBD2 (5 bases). The CDR3 has 14 residues. The V end was cut by 0 bases, the J end by 2 bases, with 9 bases between. CDR1 is SGDLS, CDR2 YYNGEE, per germline. CDR3 region: CASSVEGAPYEQYF. The CDR3 DNA is TGTGCCAGCAGCGTAGAGGGAGCCCCCTACGAGCAGTACTTC.

This clone was recorded once. The chain employs TRBV5-6 and TRBJ2-3, with D unresolved. Germline CDR1 and CDR2: SGHDT and YYEEEE. This CDR3 region has 15 residues. V was cut by 2 bases and J by 2 bases, with 12 bases left in between. The chain's CDR3 is CASSLDRHPTDTQYF. CDR3 DNA: TGTGCCAGCAGCTTAGATAGGCATCCCACAGATACGCAGTATTTT.

This chain joins TRBV4-2 and TRBJ2-7; TRBD1 might be the D (8 bases). Between the trimmed V and J ends, which lost 0 bases and 3 bases, there was a span of 15 bases. The CDR3 is made up of 16 amino acids. CDR1 is LGHNA and CDR2 is YNFKEQ in the germline V gene. DNA for the CDR3: TGTGCCAGCAGCCAAGACCAGGGGGCGGGGGACTACGAGCAGTACTTC. Its protein product is CASSQDQGAGDYEQYF.